This paragraph covers one T cell receptor beta chain sequence. Its specificity is not known. V lost 3 bases, J lost 1 base, and 7 bases lay in between. The CDR3 totals 13 residues. Germline V lookup: CDR1 MNHEY, CDR2 SMNVEV (reference sequence). The PCR was carried out with 60 Vbeta primers and 13 Jbeta primers. The data were produced by immunoSEQ multiplex PCR, yet TCRdb's version contains in-frame clones alone and is incomplete. The sample carries about 120,000 clones, approximately 72% recorded once. The sample comes from a study of cytomegalovirus exposure and HLA in healthy donors. Findings and limits, study-wide: Later analysis placed DRB1 highest and HLA-C lowest in TCR association rates, which differed by HLA locus. HLA restriction was apparent for most CMV-associated TCR beta chains in a later analysis.

The TCR sequence derives from a woman between 40 and 50 years old in good health and CMV-seropositive. The gene calls are TRBV27 and TRBJ2-7, with D unresolved. Source material: PBMCs. CDR3 coding DNA: TGTGCCAGCAGTTTGAGTCGTTCCTACGAGCAGTACTTC. It is translated as CASSLSRSYEQYF.